This entry lists 3 T cell receptor beta chains sequenced from one sample in a study of blood T cell repertoires in COVID-19. Clones were read by immunoSEQ multiplex PCR, and TCRdb kept only the in-frame ones, dropping some. The table has around 90,000 clones, around four fifths seen once. Sequenced material: peripheral blood. All receptors come from a human donor in a cohort sampled during active COVID-19.

The V call is TRBV11-3, the J call TRBJ2-1, with D possibly TRBD2 on 6 matching bases. Trimming cost V 1 base and J 0 bases, with 19 bases left between them. The CDR3 is made up of 19 amino acids. In germline, CDR1 is SGHNT, CDR2 YENEEA. CDR3 sequence reads: CASSLGSGSGDSSYNEQFF. The DNA of the CDR3 is TGTGCCAGCAGCTTAGGCTCCGGGAGTGGGGATAGCTCCTACAATGAGCAGTTCTTC.

The chain is built from TRBV9 and TRBJ2-3, with 10 bases that match TRBD2. After removal of 4 bases from V and 4 bases from J, the junction contained 9 bases not matched to a gene. Germline assignment: CDR1 SGDLS and CDR2 YYNGEE. The CDR3 has 16 residues. CDR3 amino acids: CASSPRIAGGSDTQYF. The CDR3 region has the DNA TGTGCCAGCAGCCCCCGGATAGCGGGGGGTTCAGATACGCAGTATTTT. The entire variable domain, with the rest obtained from reference TRBV9 and TRBJ2-3, is as follows: DSGVTQTPKHLITATGQRVTLRCSPRSGDLSVYWYQQSLDQGLQFLIQYYNGEERAKGNILERFSAQQFPDLHSELNLSSLELGDSALYFCASSPRIAGGSDTQYFGPGTRLTVL.

The chain combines TRBV6-2 or TRBV6-3 with TRBJ1-2; D is unresolved. V was clipped by 4 bases and J by 2 bases, with 8 bases between them. The CDR3 is 13 amino acids. Germline V gene lookup returns CDR1 MNHEY and CDR2 SVGEGT. The CDR3 sequence: CASSFRGNYGYTF. Written as DNA, the CDR3 is TGTGCCAGCAGTTTTCGAGGGAACTATGGCTACACCTTC.